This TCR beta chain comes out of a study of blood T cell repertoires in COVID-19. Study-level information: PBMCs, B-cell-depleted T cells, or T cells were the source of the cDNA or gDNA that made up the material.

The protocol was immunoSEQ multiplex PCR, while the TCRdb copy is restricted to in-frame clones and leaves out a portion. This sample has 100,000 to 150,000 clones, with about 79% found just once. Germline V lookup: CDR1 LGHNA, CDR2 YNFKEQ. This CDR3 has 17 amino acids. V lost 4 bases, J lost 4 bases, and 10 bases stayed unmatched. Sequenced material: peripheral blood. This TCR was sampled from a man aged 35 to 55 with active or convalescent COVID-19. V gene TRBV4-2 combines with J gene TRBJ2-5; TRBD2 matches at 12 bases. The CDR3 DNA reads TGTGCCAGCAGCCCGCTCCTAGCGGGGGGGCAGGGAGAGACCCAGTACTTC. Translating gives CASSPLLAGGQGETQYF.